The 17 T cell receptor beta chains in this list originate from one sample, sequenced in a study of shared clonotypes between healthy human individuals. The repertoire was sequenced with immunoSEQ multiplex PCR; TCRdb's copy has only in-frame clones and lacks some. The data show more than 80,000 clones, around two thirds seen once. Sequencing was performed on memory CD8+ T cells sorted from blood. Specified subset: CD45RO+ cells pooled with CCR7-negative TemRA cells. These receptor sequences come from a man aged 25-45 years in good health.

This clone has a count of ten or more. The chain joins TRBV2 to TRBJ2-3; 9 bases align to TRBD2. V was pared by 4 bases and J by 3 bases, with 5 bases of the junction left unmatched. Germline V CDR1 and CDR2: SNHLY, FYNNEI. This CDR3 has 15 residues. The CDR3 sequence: CASSAISGSTDTQYF. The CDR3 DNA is TGTGCCAGCAGTGCAATTAGCGGGAGTACAGATACGCAGTATTTT.

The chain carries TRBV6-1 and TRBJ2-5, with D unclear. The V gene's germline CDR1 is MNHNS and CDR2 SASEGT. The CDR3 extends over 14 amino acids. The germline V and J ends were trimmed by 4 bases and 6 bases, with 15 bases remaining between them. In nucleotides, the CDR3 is TGTGCCAGCAGTGTTAGTACAGACTCGAAGACCCAGTACTTC. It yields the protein CASSVSTDSKTQYF.

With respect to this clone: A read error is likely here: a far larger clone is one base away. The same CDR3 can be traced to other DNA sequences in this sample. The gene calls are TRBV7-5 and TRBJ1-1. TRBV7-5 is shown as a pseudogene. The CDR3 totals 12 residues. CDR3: CASSYENTEAFF. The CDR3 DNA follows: TGTGCCAGCAGCTATGAGAACACTGAAGCTTTCTTC.

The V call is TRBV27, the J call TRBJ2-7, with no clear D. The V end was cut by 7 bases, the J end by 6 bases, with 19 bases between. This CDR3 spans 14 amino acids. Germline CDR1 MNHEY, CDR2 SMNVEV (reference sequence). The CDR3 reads CASTSSVGSGEQYF. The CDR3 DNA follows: TGTGCCAGCACCTCCAGTGTGGGTTCGGGCGAGCAGTACTTC.

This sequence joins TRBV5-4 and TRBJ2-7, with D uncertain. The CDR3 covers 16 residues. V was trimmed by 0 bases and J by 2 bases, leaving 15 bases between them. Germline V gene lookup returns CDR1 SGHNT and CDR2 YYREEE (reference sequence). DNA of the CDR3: TGTGCCAGCAGCTTGGCCTTTTTGGACGTTGCCTACGAGCAGTACTTC. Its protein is CASSLAFLDVAYEQYF.

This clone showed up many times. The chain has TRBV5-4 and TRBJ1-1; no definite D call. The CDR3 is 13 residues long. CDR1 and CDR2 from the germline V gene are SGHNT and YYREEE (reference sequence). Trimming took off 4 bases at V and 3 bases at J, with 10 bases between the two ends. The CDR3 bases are TGTGCCAGCAGCGGTAATAGCTACACTGAAGCTTTCTTT. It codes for CASSGNSYTEAFF.

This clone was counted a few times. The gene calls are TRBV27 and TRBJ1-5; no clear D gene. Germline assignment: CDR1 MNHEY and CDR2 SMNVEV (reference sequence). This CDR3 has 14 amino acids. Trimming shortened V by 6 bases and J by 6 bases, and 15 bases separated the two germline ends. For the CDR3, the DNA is TGTGCCAGCAGCCACTACCTGGGTAGTCAGCCCCAGCATTTT. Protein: CASSHYLGSQPQHF.

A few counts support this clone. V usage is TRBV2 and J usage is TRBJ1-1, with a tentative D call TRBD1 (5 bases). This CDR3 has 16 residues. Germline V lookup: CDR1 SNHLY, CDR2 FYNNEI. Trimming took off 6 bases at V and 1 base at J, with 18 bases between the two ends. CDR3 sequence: CASRATTGPSNTEAFF. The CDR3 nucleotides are TGTGCCAGCAGGGCAACGACGGGACCCTCGAACACTGAAGCTTTCTTT.

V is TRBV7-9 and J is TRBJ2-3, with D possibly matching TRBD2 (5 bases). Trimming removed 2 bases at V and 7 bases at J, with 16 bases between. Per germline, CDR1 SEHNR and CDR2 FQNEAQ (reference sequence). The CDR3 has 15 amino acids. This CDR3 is CASSLLLGGRNTQYF. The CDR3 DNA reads TGTGCCAGCAGCTTATTACTAGGAGGAAGGAATACGCAGTATTTT. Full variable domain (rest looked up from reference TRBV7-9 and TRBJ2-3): DTGVSQNPRHKITKRGQNVTFRCDPISEHNRLYWYRQTLGQGPEFLTYFQNEAQLEKSRLLSDRFSAERPKGSFSTLEIQRTEQGDSAMYLCASSLLLGGRNTQYFGPGTRLTVL.

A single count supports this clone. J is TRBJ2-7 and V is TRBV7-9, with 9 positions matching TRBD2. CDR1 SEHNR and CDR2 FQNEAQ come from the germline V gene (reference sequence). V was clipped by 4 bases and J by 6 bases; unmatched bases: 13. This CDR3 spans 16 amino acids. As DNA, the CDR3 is TGTGCCAGCAGCTCGCCGACTAGCGGCCTCTGGGGCGAGCAGTACTTC. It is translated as CASSSPTSGLWGEQYF.

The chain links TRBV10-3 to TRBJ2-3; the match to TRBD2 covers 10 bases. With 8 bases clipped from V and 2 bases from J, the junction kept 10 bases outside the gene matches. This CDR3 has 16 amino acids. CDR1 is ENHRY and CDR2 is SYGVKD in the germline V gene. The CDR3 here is CAIARGAGGDTDTQYF. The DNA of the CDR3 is TGTGCCATCGCTCGGGGAGCGGGAGGGGACACAGATACGCAGTATTTT.

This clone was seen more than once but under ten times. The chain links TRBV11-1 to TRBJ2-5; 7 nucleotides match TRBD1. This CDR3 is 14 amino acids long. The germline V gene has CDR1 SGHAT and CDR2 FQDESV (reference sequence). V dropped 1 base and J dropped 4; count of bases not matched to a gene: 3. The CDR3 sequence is CASSLGQGIETQYF. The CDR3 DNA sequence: TGTGCCAGCAGCTTAGGACAGGGAATAGAGACCCAGTACTTC.

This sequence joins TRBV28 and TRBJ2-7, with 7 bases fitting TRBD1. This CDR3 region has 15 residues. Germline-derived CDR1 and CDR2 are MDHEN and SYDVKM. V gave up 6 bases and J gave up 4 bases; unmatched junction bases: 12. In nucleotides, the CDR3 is TGTGCCAGCAGCCTCCCCCCGGACAGGAGGTACGAGCAGTACTTC. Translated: CASSLPPDRRYEQYF. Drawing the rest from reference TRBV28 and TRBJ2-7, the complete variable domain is DVKVTQSSRYLVKRTGEKVFLECVQDMDHENMFWYRQDPGLGLRLIYFSYDVKMKEKGDIPEGYSVSREKKERFSLILESASTNQTSMYLCASSLPPDRRYEQYFGPGTRLTVT.

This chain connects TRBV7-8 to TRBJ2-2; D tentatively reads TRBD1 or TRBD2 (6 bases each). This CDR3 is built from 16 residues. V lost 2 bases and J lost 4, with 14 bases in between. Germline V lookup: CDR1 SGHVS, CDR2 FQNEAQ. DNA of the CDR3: TGTGCCAGCAGCTTAATGGGGGGCGCCGGCACCGGGGAGCTGTTTTTT. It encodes CASSLMGGAGTGELFF.

CDR3 in DNA: TGCGCCAGCAGCTTGGGTCGGGGCGGCACTGAAGCTTTCTTT. Amino acids: CASSLGRGGTEAFF. The chain has TRBV5-1 and TRBJ1-1, with a possible D match to TRBD1 (5 bases). Trimming stripped 0 bases from V and 4 bases from J, with 10 bases between. This CDR3 is built from 14 residues. Germline V gives CDR1 SGHRS, CDR2 YFSETQ.

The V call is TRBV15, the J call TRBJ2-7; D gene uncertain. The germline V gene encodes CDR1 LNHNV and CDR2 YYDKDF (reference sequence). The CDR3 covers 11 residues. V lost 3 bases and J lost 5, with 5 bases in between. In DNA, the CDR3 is TGTGCCACCAGCAGCCAGGACGAGCAGTACTTC. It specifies CATSSQDEQYF.

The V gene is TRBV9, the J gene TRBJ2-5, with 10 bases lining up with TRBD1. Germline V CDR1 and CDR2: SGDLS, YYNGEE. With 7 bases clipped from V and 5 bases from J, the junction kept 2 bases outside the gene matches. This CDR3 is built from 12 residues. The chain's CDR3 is CASGQGGETQYF. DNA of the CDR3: TGTGCCAGCGGACAGGGGGGGGAGACCCAGTACTTC.